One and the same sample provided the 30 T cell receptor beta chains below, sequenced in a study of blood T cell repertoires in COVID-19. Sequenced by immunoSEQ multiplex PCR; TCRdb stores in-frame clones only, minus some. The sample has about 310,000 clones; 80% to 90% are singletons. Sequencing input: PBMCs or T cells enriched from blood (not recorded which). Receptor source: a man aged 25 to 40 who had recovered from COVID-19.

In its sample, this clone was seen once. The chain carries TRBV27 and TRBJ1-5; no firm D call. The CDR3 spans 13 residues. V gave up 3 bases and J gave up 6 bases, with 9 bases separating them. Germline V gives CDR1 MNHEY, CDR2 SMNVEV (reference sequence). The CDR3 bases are TGTGCCAGCAGTTTCTCGGTCGGTCAGCCCCAGCATTTT. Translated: CASSFSVGQPQHF.

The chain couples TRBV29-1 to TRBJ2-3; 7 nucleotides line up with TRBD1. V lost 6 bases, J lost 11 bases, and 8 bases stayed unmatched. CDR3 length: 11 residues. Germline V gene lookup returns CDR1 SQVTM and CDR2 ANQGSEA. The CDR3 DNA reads TGCAGCGTCCTAGGGGGCGCAGGGCAGTATTTT. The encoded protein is CSVLGGAGQYF.

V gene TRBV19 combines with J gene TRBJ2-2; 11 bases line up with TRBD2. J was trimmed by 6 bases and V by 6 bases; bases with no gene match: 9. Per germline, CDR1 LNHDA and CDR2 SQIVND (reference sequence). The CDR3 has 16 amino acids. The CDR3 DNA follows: TGTGCCAGTAGGTTGTTAGCGGGGGGGCGCGCCGGGGAGCTGTTTTTT. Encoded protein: CASRLLAGGRAGELFF. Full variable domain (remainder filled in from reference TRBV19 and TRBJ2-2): DGGITQSPKYLFRKEGQNVTLSCEQNLNHDAMYWYRQDPGQGLRLIYYSQIVNDFQKGDIAEGYSVSREKKESFPLTVTSAQKNPTAFYLCASRLLAGGRAGELFFGEGSRLTVL.

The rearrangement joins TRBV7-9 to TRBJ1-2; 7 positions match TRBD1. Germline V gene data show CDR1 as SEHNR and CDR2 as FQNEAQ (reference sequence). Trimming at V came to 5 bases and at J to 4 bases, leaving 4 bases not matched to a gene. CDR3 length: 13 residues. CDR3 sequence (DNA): TGTGCCAGCAGCCACGGACAGGCCTATGGCTACACCTTC. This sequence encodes CASSHGQAYGYTF.

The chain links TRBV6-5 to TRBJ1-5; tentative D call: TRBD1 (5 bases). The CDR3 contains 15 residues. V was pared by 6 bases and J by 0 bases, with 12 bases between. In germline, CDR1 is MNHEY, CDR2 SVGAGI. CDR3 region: CASRVGGYSNQPQHF. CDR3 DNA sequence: TGTGCCAGCAGGGTGGGGGGATATAGCAATCAGCCCCAGCATTTT.

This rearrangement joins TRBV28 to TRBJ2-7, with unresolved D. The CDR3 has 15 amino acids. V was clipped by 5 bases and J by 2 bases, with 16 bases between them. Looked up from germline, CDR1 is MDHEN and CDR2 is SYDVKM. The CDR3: CASSPPGTKAYEQYF. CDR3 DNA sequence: TGTGCCAGCAGTCCCCCAGGAACCAAGGCCTACGAGCAGTACTTC.

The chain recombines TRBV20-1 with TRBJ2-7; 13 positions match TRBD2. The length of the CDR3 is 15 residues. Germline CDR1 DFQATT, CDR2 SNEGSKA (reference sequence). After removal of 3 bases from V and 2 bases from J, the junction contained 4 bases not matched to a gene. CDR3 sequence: CSASATSGGAYEQYF. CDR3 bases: TGCAGTGCTAGTGCAACTAGCGGGGGGGCCTACGAGCAGTACTTC.

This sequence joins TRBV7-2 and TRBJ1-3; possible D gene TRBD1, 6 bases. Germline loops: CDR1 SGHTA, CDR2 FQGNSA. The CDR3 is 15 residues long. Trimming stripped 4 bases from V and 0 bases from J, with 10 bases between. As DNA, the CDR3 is TGTGCCAGCAGCTATGGGGGCTCCTCTGGAAACACCATATATTTT. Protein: CASSYGGSSGNTIYF.

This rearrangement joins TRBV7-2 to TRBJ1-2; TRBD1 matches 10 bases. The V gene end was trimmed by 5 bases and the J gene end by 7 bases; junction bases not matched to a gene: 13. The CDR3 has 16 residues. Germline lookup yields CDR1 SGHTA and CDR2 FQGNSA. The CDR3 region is CASSPLQGQGLGGYTF. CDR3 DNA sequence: TGTGCCAGCAGCCCACTCCAGGGACAGGGGTTGGGTGGCTACACCTTC.

The CDR3 bases are TGTGCCAGCAGCGCCGGGACAGGGAATGAAAAACTGTTTTTT. Its protein product is CASSAGTGNEKLFF. V and J are TRBV6-4 and TRBJ1-4; 9 bases are shared with TRBD1. V gave up 6 bases and J gave up 5 bases; unmatched junction bases: 4. The CDR3 has 14 residues. The V gene's germline CDR1 is MRHNA and CDR2 SNTAGT.

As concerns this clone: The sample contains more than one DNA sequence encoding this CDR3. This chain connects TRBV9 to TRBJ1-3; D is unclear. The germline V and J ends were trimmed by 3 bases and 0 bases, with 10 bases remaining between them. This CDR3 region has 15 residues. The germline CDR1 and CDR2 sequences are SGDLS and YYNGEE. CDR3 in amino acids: CASSATGDSGNTIYF. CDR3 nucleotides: TGTGCCAGCAGCGCAACGGGTGACTCTGGAAACACCATATATTTT.

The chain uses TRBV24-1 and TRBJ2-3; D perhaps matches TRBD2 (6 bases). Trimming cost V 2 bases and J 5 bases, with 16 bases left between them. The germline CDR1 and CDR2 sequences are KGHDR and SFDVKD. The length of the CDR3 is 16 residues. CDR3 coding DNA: TGTGCCACCAGTGATTATAGGTCAGGCGGGGTAGATACGCAGTATTTT. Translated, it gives CATSDYRSGGVDTQYF.

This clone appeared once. In DNA form, the CDR3 reads TGTGCCAGCAGTAAAGACCCGGGACAAAGCAATCAGCCCCAGCATTTT. It codes for CASSKDPGQSNQPQHF. The genes are TRBV4-2 and TRBJ1-5; maybe TRBD1 (6 bases). This CDR3 is built from 16 residues. V was cut by 6 bases and J by 1 base, with 16 bases left in between. Per the germline V gene, CDR1 is LGHNA and CDR2 is YNFKEQ.

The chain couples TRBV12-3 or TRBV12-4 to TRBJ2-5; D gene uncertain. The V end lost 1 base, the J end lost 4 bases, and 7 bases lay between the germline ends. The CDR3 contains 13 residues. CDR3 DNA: TGTGCCAGCAGTTTAGGGCAGTCAGAGACCCAGTACTTC. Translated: CASSLGQSETQYF.

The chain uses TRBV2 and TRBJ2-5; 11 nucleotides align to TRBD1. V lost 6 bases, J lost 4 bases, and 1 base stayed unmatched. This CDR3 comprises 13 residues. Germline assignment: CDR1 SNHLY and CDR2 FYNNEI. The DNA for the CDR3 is TGTGCCAGCAGGGGGACAGGGGGAGAGACCCAGTACTTC. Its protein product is CASRGTGGETQYF. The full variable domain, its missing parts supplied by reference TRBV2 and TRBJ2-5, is EPEVTQTPSHQVTQMGQEVILRCVPISNHLYFYWYRQILGQKVEFLVSFYNNEISEKSEIFDDQFSVERPDGSNFTLKIRSTKLEDSAMYFCASRGTGGETQYFGPGTRLLVL.

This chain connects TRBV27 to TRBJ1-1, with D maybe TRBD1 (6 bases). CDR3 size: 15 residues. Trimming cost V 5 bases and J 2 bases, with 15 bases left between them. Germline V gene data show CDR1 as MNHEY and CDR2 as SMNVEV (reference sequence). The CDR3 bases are TGTGCCAGCAGTCGAATGCGGGGGGGCAACACTGAAGCTTTCTTT. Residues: CASSRMRGGNTEAFF.

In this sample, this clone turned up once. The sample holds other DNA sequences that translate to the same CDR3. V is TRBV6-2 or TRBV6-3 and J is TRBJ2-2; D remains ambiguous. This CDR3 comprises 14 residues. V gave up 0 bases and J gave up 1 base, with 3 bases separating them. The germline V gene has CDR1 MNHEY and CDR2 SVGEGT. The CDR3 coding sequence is TGTGCCAGCAGTTACTCGAGGAACACCGGGGAGCTGTTTTTT. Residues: CASSYSRNTGELFF.

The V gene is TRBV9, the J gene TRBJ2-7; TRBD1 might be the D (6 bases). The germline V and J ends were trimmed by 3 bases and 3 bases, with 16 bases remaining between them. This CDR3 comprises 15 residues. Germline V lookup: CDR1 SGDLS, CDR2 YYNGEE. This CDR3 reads CASSAVQGGSYEQYF. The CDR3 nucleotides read TGTGCCAGCAGCGCCGTACAGGGTGGTAGCTACGAGCAGTACTTC.

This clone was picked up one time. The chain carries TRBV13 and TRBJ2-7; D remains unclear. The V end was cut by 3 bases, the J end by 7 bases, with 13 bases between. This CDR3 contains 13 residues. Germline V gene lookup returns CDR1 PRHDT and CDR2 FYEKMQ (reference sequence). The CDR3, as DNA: TGTGCCAGCAGCTTGTCCCCAACTCAAGAGCAGTACTTC. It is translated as CASSLSPTQEQYF.

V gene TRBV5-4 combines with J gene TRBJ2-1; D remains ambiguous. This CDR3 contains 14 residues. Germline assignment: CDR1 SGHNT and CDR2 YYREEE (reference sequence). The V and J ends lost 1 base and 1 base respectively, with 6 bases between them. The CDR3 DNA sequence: TGTGCCAGCAGCTTGTACGGGTCCTACAATGAGCAGTTCTTC. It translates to CASSLYGSYNEQFF.

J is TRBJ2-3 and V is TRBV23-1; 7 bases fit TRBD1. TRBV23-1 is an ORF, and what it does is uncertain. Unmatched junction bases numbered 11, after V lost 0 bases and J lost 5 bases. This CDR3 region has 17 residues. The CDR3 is CASSQSLGDREKDTQYF. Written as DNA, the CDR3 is TGCGCCAGCAGTCAATCGCTCGGTGACAGGGAAAAAGATACGCAGTATTTT.

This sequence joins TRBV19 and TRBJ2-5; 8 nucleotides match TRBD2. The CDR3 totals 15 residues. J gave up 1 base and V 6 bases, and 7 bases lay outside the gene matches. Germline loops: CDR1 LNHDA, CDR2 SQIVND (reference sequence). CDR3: CASSMLSGTQETQYF. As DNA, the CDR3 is TGTGCCAGTAGCATGCTTAGCGGGACCCAAGAGACCCAGTACTTC.

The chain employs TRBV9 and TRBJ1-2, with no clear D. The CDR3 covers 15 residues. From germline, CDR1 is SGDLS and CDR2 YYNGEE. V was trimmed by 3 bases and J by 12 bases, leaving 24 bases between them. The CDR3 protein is CASSGERYDASFHTF. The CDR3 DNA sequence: TGTGCCAGCAGCGGCGAGCGGTATGATGCTAGTTTCCACACCTTC.

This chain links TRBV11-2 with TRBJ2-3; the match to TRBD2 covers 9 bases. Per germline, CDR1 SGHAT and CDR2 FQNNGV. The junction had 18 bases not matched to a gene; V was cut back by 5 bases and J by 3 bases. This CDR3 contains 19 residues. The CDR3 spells CASSAIRRISGGPTDTQYF. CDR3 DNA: TGTGCCAGCAGCGCCATCCGCCGGATTAGCGGGGGACCAACAGATACGCAGTATTTT. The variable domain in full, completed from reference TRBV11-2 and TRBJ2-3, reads EAGVAQSPRYKIIEKRQSVAFWCNPISGHATLYWYQQILGQGPKLLIQFQNNGVVDDSQLPKDRFSAERLKGVDSTLKIQPAKLEDSAVYLCASSAIRRISGGPTDTQYFGPGTRLTVL.

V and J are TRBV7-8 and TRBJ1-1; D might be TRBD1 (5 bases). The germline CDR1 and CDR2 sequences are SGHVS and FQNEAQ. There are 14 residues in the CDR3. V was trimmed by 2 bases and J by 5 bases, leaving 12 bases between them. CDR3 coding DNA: TGTGCCAGCAGCTTATCGGAGGGGAGGACTGAAGCTTTCTTT. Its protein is CASSLSEGRTEAFF. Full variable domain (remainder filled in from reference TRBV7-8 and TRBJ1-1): GAGVSQSPRYKVAKRGQDVALRCDPISGHVSLFWYQQALGQGPEFLTYFQNEAQLDKSGLPSDRFFAERPEGSVSTLKIQRTQQEDSAVYLCASSLSEGRTEAFFGQGTRLTVV.

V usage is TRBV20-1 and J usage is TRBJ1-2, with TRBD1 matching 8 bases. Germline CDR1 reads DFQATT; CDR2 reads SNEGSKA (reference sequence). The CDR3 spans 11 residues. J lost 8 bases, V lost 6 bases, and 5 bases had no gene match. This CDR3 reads CSADRGGGYTF. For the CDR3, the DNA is TGCAGTGCCGACAGGGGTGGAGGCTACACCTTC.

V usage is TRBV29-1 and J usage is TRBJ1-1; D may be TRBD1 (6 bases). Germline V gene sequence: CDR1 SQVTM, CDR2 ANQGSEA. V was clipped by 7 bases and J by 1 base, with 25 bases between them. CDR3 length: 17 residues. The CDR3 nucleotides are TGCAGCGCTCAGTCGGGGGGGCTAATCGGTGGGAACACTGAAGCTTTCTTT. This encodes CSAQSGGLIGGNTEAFF.

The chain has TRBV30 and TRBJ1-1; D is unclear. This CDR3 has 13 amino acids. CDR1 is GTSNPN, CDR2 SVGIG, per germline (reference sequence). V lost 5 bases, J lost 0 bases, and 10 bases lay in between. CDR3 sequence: CAWDGNLNTEAFF. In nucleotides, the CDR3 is TGTGCCTGGGATGGTAACTTGAACACTGAAGCTTTCTTT.

In nucleotides, the CDR3 is TGTGCTAGTGGTTTGGCAGGGTTATCTGAAGCTTTCTTT. This codes for CASGLAGLSEAFF. The rearrangement links TRBV12-5 to TRBJ1-1; D may be TRBD1 (5 bases). The CDR3 extends over 13 amino acids. V gave up 1 base and J gave up 6 bases, with 9 bases separating them. Germline values: CDR1 LGHNT, CDR2 FRNRAP.

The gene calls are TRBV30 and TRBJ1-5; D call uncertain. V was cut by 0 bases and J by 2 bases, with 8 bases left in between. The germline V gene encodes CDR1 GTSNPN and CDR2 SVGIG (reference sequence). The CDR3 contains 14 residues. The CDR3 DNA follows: TGTGCCTGGAGTGTAAGTGTAGGCAATCAGCCCCAGCATTTT. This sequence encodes CAWSVSVGNQPQHF.